These 24 T cell receptor beta chains were sequenced from one sample in a study of blood T cells in healthy people across ages. A J-beta primer mix and a sample-barcoded 5' primer were used in a second PCR of roughly 7 to 12 cycles. TCRdb processed the 5' RACE reads anew with MiXCR; each CDR3 protein has one entry. This sample has 1.5 million to 2 million distinct CDR3 sequences, with about 35% found just once. Sequencing used blood. Receptor source: a woman aged 30 to 39 in good health.

In this sample, this clonotype turned up a few times. The chain carries TRBV20-1 and TRBJ1-1; possible D gene TRBD1, 5 bases. The CDR3 consists of 12 residues. Trimming removed 6 bases from V and 1 base from J, with 9 bases in between. Germline V CDR1 and CDR2: DFQATT, SNEGSKA (reference sequence). The CDR3 here is CSAARGNTEAFF. CDR3 nucleotide sequence: TGCAGTGCCGCGAGGGGGAACACTGAAGCTTTCTTT.

The table lists this clonotype with a count of one. The rearrangement links TRBV6-1 to TRBJ2-1; 10 bases map to TRBD2. J was trimmed by 9 bases and V by 1 base; bases with no gene match: 15. This CDR3 region has 18 residues. Germline-derived CDR1 and CDR2 are MNHNS and SASEGT. This CDR3 is CASSEEGWGLAGVSEQFF. Here the CDR3 DNA reads TGTGCCAGCAGTGAAGAGGGTTGGGGGCTAGCGGGAGTCAGTGAGCAGTTCTTC.

The rearrangement links TRBV15 to TRBJ2-1; a weak D match, TRBD2 (6 bases). V lost 3 bases to trimming and J lost 8 bases, with 23 bases between them. The CDR3 loop spans 17 amino acids. Germline-derived CDR1 and CDR2 are LNHNV and YYDKDF (reference sequence). Here the CDR3 DNA reads TGTGCCACCAGCAGGGCCCAAACCGGGAGCCCATACGATGAGCAGTTCTTC. The encoded protein is CATSRAQTGSPYDEQFF. The complete variable domain, with remaining parts taken from reference TRBV15 and TRBJ2-1, reads DAMVIQNPRYQVTQFGKPVTLSCSQTLNHNVMYWYQQKSSQAPKLLFHYYDKDFNNEADTPDNFQSRRPNTSFCFLDIRSPGLGDTAMYLCATSRAQTGSPYDEQFFGPGTRLTVL.

The rearrangement uses TRBV20-1 and TRBJ1-5; tentatively, D is TRBD1 (6 bases). The CDR3 is 13 residues long. Looked up from germline, CDR1 is DFQATT and CDR2 is SNEGSKA (reference sequence). Trimming shortened V by 6 bases and J by 9 bases, and 18 bases separated the two germline ends. CDR3 sequence: CSARGQHVLPQHF. CDR3 in DNA: TGCAGTGCCCGTGGACAGCACGTTTTGCCCCAGCATTTT.

This clonotype was seen at least ten times. V is TRBV4-1 and J is TRBJ1-2; TRBD1 aligns across 10 bases. J was trimmed by 4 bases and V by 4 bases; bases with no gene match: 9. This CDR3 has 16 amino acids. The germline CDR1 and CDR2 sequences are MGHRA and YSYEKL. Here the CDR3 DNA reads TGCGCCAGCAGCCCACCGGGACAGGGGTACGGCTATGGCTACACCTTC. Translated: CASSPPGQGYGYGYTF.

J is TRBJ1-2 and V is TRBV2; possibly TRBD1 for D (5 bases). Trimming shortened V by 4 bases and J by 3 bases, and 9 bases separated the two germline ends. This CDR3 is 13 amino acids long. Germline CDR1 reads SNHLY; CDR2 reads FYNNEI. The DNA for the CDR3 is TGTGCCAGCAGTGGGGACGGCTACTATGGCTACACCTTC. It is translated as CASSGDGYYGYTF.

The rearrangement links TRBV6-6 to TRBJ1-4, with D tentatively TRBD1 (5 bases). Trimming pared 7 bases from V and 5 bases from J, leaving 11 bases between. In germline, CDR1 is MNHNY, CDR2 SVGAGI (reference sequence). The CDR3 totals 13 residues. The CDR3, as DNA: TGTGCCAGCACGGAGGGGTTGAATGAAAAACTGTTTTTT. This gives the protein CASTEGLNEKLFF.

The rearrangement links TRBV20-1 to TRBJ1-5, with 9 bases fitting TRBD1. In germline, CDR1 is DFQATT, CDR2 SNEGSKA (reference sequence). The CDR3 loop spans 15 amino acids. V lost 0 bases, J lost 6 bases, and 6 bases stayed unmatched. The CDR3 DNA reads as TGCAGTGCTAGAGACCTACAGGGGGCGGCTCAGCCCCAGCATTTT. This translates into CSARDLQGAAQPQHF.

In the case of this clonotype: At one end the junction does not follow the germline gene, possibly because of a read error. The chain employs TRBV6-5 and TRBJ2-2; D is unresolved. The CDR3 runs 16 residues. Germline V gene sequence: CDR1 MNHEY, CDR2 SVGAGI. The CDR3 sequence is CASSYSTAAATWELFF. In DNA, the CDR3 is TGTGCCAGCAGTTACTCGACGGCAGCAGCCACCTGGGAGCTGTTTTTT.

V is TRBV12-3 or TRBV12-4 and J is TRBJ1-1; D is ambiguous. This CDR3 comprises 14 residues. Trimming took off 2 bases at V and 2 bases at J, with 9 bases between the two ends. The chain's CDR3 is CASSLPVSNTEAFF. Here the CDR3 DNA reads TGTGCCAGCAGTTTACCGGTCAGTAACACTGAAGCTTTCTTT.

Remarks on this clonotype: Germline and junction disagree at one end, which may indicate a read error. The V and J genes are TRBV7-2 and TRBJ2-7; TRBD1 agrees at 7 bases. The CDR3 runs to 13 residues. Germline V gene sequence: CDR1 SGHTA, CDR2 FQGNSA. This chain's CDR3 is CVSSVTGDYEQYF. The CDR3 coding sequence is TGTGTCAGCAGCGTAACAGGGGACTACGAGCAGTACTTC. Looking up the rest from reference TRBV7-2 and TRBJ2-7 gives the full variable domain: GAGVSQSPSNKVTEKGKDVELRCDPISGHTALYWYRQSLGQGLEFLIYFQGNSAPDKSGLPSDRFSAERTGGSVSTLTIQRTQQEDSAVYLCVSSVTGDYEQYFGPGTRLTVT.

This clonotype was counted ten times or more. The V call is TRBV18, the J call TRBJ1-5; 11 positions match TRBD1. The J segment lost 5 bases and the V segment lost 8 bases, leaving 8 bases of the junction unmatched. CDR3 length equals 15 residues. CDR1 and CDR2 from the germline V gene are KGHSH and LQKENI. CDR3 bases: TGTGCCAGCAGTCCCGGGACAGGGGGATATCAGCCCCAGCATTTT. This codes for CASSPGTGGYQPQHF.

The chain carries TRBV6-2 or TRBV6-3 and TRBJ1-4; 7 nucleotides line up with TRBD1. Germline V CDR1 and CDR2: MNHEY, SVGEGT. The CDR3 runs to 18 residues. V dropped 6 bases and J dropped 0; count of bases not matched to a gene: 13. The CDR3 DNA sequence: TGTGCCAGCAGAACCGGGACAGACATCTCTCCAACTAATGAAAAACTGTTTTTT. It codes for CASRTGTDISPTNEKLFF.

This clonotype was observed a handful of times. The chain links TRBV20-1 to TRBJ2-7; D not certain. The ends were cut back, 2 bases at V and 5 bases at J, with 7 bases in the middle. Per the germline V gene, CDR1 is DFQATT and CDR2 is SNEGSKA (reference sequence). There are 11 residues in the CDR3. The CDR3 is CSARSGNEQYF. CDR3 in DNA: TGCAGTGCTAGATCAGGTAACGAGCAGTACTTC.

The J gene is TRBJ2-5, the V gene TRBV6-4; D call uncertain. Germline V gives CDR1 MRHNA, CDR2 SNTAGT. CDR3 length: 19 residues. The germline V and J ends were trimmed by 4 bases and 1 base, with 25 bases remaining between them. Here the CDR3 reads CASSGWVSATDPPQETQYF. CDR3 nucleotides: TGTGCCAGCAGTGGCTGGGTTTCGGCCACGGACCCCCCCCAAGAGACCCAGTACTTC.

This rearrangement joins TRBV4-1 to TRBJ2-3; D is possibly TRBD1 or TRBD2 (5 bases each). The CDR3 extends over 14 amino acids. V was cut by 4 bases and J by 14 bases, with 22 bases left in between. The germline CDR1 and CDR2 sequences are MGHRA and YSYEKL. This CDR3 is CASSRGPEGLLPYF. Here the CDR3 DNA reads TGCGCCAGCAGCCGAGGCCCTGAGGGGTTGCTTCCGTATTTT.

This clonotype was found a few times. V gene TRBV6-1 combines with J gene TRBJ2-5, with unresolved D. Germline CDR1 is MNHNS and CDR2 is SASEGT. The length of the CDR3 is 13 residues. Between the trimmed V and J ends, which lost 2 bases and 2 bases, there was a span of 6 bases. This chain's CDR3 is CASSEHQQETQYF. Here the CDR3 DNA reads TGTGCCAGCAGTGAACACCAACAAGAGACCCAGTACTTC.

This clonotype was recorded a few times. CDR3: CASSNLQGALGANVLTF. CDR3 nucleotide sequence: TGTGCCAGCAGCAATCTACAGGGGGCGCTTGGGGCCAACGTCCTGACTTTC. V is TRBV21-1 and J is TRBJ2-6; the D call of TRBD1 is as the table states it, not checked on the DNA. TRBV21-1 is a known pseudogene. The CDR3 spans 17 residues.

This clonotype was detected only once. This rearrangement joins TRBV20-1 to TRBJ2-5; D uncertain. The CDR3 is 12 amino acids. V lost 3 bases to trimming and J lost 4 bases, with 9 bases between them. CDR1 and CDR2 (germline): DFQATT, SNEGSKA (reference sequence). CDR3 amino acids: CSARGKGETQYF. CDR3 bases: TGCAGTGCTAGGGGTAAAGGAGAGACCCAGTACTTC.

With respect to this clonotype: A single base separates this from a much larger clone, so it may be a read error. V and J are TRBV7-3 and TRBJ2-1, with 7 bases identical to TRBD2. There are 15 residues in the CDR3. Per the germline V gene, CDR1 is SGHTA and CDR2 is FQGTGA. Germline trimming cut 1 base from V and 6 bases from J; bases unmatched to any gene: 6. Here the CDR3 DNA reads TGTGCCAGCAGCTTAAGCCTAGCGGAGGTCAATGAGCAGTTCTTC. Translation gives CASSLSLAEVNEQFF.

This chain joins TRBV29-1 and TRBJ1-1; 8 positions agree with TRBD1. With V trimmed by 6 bases and J by 5 bases, 11 bases remained unmatched. Germline loops: CDR1 SQVTM, CDR2 ANQGSEA. This CDR3 region has 14 residues. CDR3 sequence: CSVVPGGGGTEAFF. Written as DNA, the CDR3 is TGCAGCGTGGTACCAGGGGGCGGTGGGACTGAAGCTTTCTTT.

The chain has TRBV13 and TRBJ2-1; TRBD1 might be the D (7 bases). Per germline, CDR1 PRHDT and CDR2 FYEKMQ (reference sequence). CDR3 size: 17 residues. V lost 5 bases, J lost 3 bases, and 20 bases lay in between. In nucleotides, the CDR3 is TGTGCCAGCAGCCCAGGGGGGAGACAGTCATACTACAATGAGCAGTTCTTC. Amino acid sequence: CASSPGGRQSYYNEQFF.

In this sample, this clonotype turned up a few times. The chain joins TRBV7-9 to TRBJ1-5; no definite D call. CDR3 length: 12 amino acids. With 6 bases removed from V and 2 bases from J, the gap between germline ends came to 5 bases. Germline V gene data show CDR1 as SEHNR and CDR2 as FQNEAQ (reference sequence). CDR3 region: CASRKGNQPQHF. In nucleotides, the CDR3 is TGTGCCAGCAGGAAGGGCAATCAGCCCCAGCATTTT.

The rearrangement joins TRBV13 to TRBJ2-1; possible D gene TRBD2, 6 bases. There are 15 residues in the CDR3. The V gene's germline CDR1 is PRHDT and CDR2 FYEKMQ (reference sequence). V was shortened by 4 bases and J by 5 bases, with 15 bases between the two germline ends. CDR3 protein: CASSWGGEGNNEQFF. CDR3 nucleotides: TGTGCCAGCAGCTGGGGAGGAGAGGGGAACAATGAGCAGTTCTTC.